This record looks at one T cell receptor beta chain sequence and its context. V shed 1 base and J shed 5 bases, with 9 bases lying between them. CDR1 is SGHKS and CDR2 is YYEKEE in the germline V gene (reference sequence). The CDR3 is made up of 13 amino acids. Treatment described: about 20 received Ad26.COV2.S at low or high dose, single or two shots; 5 received placebo; per-sample allocation not given. Repertoires come from day 63 after the first vaccine or placebo injection. The data were obtained in a study of Ad26.COV2.S vaccination and SARS-CoV-2 variants. The data were produced by immunoSEQ multiplex PCR, yet TCRdb's version contains in-frame clones alone and is incomplete. The sample carries 400,000 to 450,000 clones, roughly 90% recorded once.

This chain connects TRBV5-5 to TRBJ1-1, with D unresolved. This TCR came from a person aged 18-65 years who received the Ad26.COV2.S COVID-19 vaccine or a placebo. This specimen consisted of peripheral blood, obtained in a trial of Ad26.COV2.S vaccine versus placebo. The CDR3 reads CASSLIGETEAFF. In DNA, the CDR3 is TGTGCCAGCAGCTTGATTGGGGAAACTGAAGCTTTCTTT.